These T cell receptor beta chains were read from a single sample in a study of cytomegalovirus exposure and HLA in healthy donors. Only in-frame clones appear in the TCRdb table, and some are missing; sequencing was by immunoSEQ multiplex PCR. The sample carries 250,000 to 400,000 clones, roughly 90% recorded once. Sequenced: PBMCs. The receptors stem from a young man in good health and CMV-seronegative. CDR3s include the opening cysteine and the closing phenylalanine or tryptophan. D genes are given only for firm matches. Size is stated for part of the rows, as once, few or many counts, or as a class when the clone is expanded.

j_call: TRBJ1-1; clone_size: .; v_call: TRBV6-5; d_call: .; cdr3_nt: TGTGCCAGCTTAACCAGGGGCAGCACTGAAGCTTTCTTT; cdr3_aa: CASLTRGSTEAFF
j_call: TRBJ1-2; clone_size: once; v_call: TRBV5-1; d_call: .; cdr3_nt: TGCGCCAGCAGCTTCGAGGGTGGCTATGGCTACACCTTC; cdr3_aa: CASSFEGGYGYTF
j_call: TRBJ1-1; clone_size: .; v_call: TRBV13; d_call: .; cdr3_nt: TGTGCCAGCAATAAGGGGAAGGCTGAAGCTTTCTTT; cdr3_aa: CASNKGKAEAFF
j_call: TRBJ1-5; clone_size: few; v_call: TRBV7-2; d_call: .; cdr3_nt: TGTGCCAGCAGCCCCTCGACAGTGAATCAGCCCCAGCATTTT; cdr3_aa: CASSPSTVNQPQHF
j_call: TRBJ2-1; clone_size: once; v_call: TRBV27; d_call: .; cdr3_nt: TGTGCCAGCAGTTTTCCGGGGTATGGATCCTACAATGAGCAGTTCTTC; cdr3_aa: CASSFPGYGSYNEQFF
j_call: TRBJ2-5; clone_size: .; v_call: TRBV27; d_call: TRBD1; cdr3_nt: TGTGCCAGCAGTCTTAAATACAGGGGGCAAGAGACCCAGTACTTC; cdr3_aa: CASSLKYRGQETQYF
j_call: TRBJ1-1; clone_size: .; v_call: TRBV19; d_call: .; cdr3_nt: TGTGCCAGTAGTACGTACGGTGAAGCTTTCTTT; cdr3_aa: CASSTYGEAFF
j_call: TRBJ2-7; clone_size: .; v_call: TRBV7-9; d_call: .; cdr3_nt: TGTGCCAGCAGCGCCCGCGGAAGGAAATCCTACGAGCAGTACTTC; cdr3_aa: CASSARGRKSYEQYF
j_call: TRBJ2-6; clone_size: .; v_call: TRBV6-1; d_call: TRBD1; cdr3_nt: TGTGCCAGCAGTGCTGACAGGGGGGCGTCCTCTGGGGCCAACGTCCTGACTTTC; cdr3_aa: CASSADRGASSGANVLTF
j_call: TRBJ1-1; clone_size: .; v_call: TRBV19; d_call: .; cdr3_nt: TGTGCCAGTAGTATACAGGGCATGAACACTGAAGCTTTCTTT; cdr3_aa: CASSIQGMNTEAFF
j_call: TRBJ2-7; clone_size: .; v_call: TRBV27; d_call: .; cdr3_nt: TGTGCCAGCAGTTTAGCAGAAACCTACGAGCAGTACTTC; cdr3_aa: CASSLAETYEQYF
j_call: TRBJ2-5; clone_size: .; v_call: TRBV9; d_call: .; cdr3_nt: TGTGCCAGCAGCGTAGCCCCACAGGGAGAGACCCAGTACTTC; cdr3_aa: CASSVAPQGETQYF
j_call: TRBJ2-7; clone_size: .; v_call: TRBV27; d_call: .; cdr3_nt: TGTGCCAGCAGTCTTTTACAGGGCGAGCAGTACTTC; cdr3_aa: CASSLLQGEQYF
j_call: TRBJ1-2; clone_size: .; v_call: TRBV19; d_call: TRBD1; cdr3_nt: TGTGCCAGTCGCCTGGACAGGGCCGTGGGGGGCTACACCTTC; cdr3_aa: CASRLDRAVGGYTF
j_call: TRBJ1-2; clone_size: .; v_call: TRBV5-6; d_call: TRBD1; cdr3_nt: TGTGCCAGCAGCACGCCCGGGACAGGGGCCCTGGGCTACACCTTC; cdr3_aa: CASSTPGTGALGYTF
j_call: TRBJ1-4; clone_size: .; v_call: TRBV27; d_call: TRBD1; cdr3_nt: TGTGCCAGCAGCCTGACAGGGCTAGGTGAAAAACTGTTTTTT; cdr3_aa: CASSLTGLGEKLFF
j_call: TRBJ1-2; clone_size: .; v_call: TRBV5-1; d_call: TRBD1; cdr3_nt: TGCGCCAGCAGCTTCTCCCGGGACAGGGATCGGTATGGCTACACCTTC; cdr3_aa: CASSFSRDRDRYGYTF
j_call: TRBJ2-5; clone_size: once; v_call: TRBV5-1; d_call: .; cdr3_nt: TGCGCCAGCAACCCCGGGGGTGCCTTCCAAGAGACCCAGTACTTC; cdr3_aa: CASNPGGAFQETQYF
j_call: TRBJ2-2; clone_size: once; v_call: TRBV6-6; d_call: .; cdr3_nt: TGTGCCAGCAGAGAAGGGGGAACCGGGGAGCTGTTTTTT; cdr3_aa: CASREGGTGELFF
j_call: TRBJ2-3; clone_size: once; v_call: TRBV5-5; d_call: .; cdr3_nt: TGTGCCAGCAGCAAGGACAGTGCGATAGATACGCAGTATTTT; cdr3_aa: CASSKDSAIDTQYF
j_call: TRBJ1-1; clone_size: once; v_call: TRBV7-9; d_call: TRBD1; cdr3_nt: TGTGCCAGCAGGTATGGGACAGGGACGTTACAGGCTTTCTTT; cdr3_aa: CASRYGTGTLQAFF
j_call: TRBJ2-2; clone_size: .; v_call: TRBV7-8; d_call: TRBD2; cdr3_nt: TGTGCCAGCAGCTTAGGGGTAGCGGGGGCCTTCACCGGGGAGCTGTTTTTT; cdr3_aa: CASSLGVAGAFTGELFF
j_call: TRBJ1-5; clone_size: .; v_call: TRBV7-9; d_call: .; cdr3_nt: TGTGCCAGCAGCTTAGCGGTGGGGGAGGGCCAGCCCCAGCATTTT; cdr3_aa: CASSLAVGEGQPQHF
j_call: TRBJ1-1; clone_size: once; v_call: TRBV4-1; d_call: TRBD1; cdr3_nt: TGCGCCAGCAGCCAAGAAGGGACAGGGGCGGGGAACACTGAAGCTTTCTTT; cdr3_aa: CASSQEGTGAGNTEAFF
j_call: TRBJ1-6; clone_size: .; v_call: TRBV30; d_call: TRBD1; cdr3_nt: TGTGCCCAGGACAGGCTGAATTCACCCCTCCACTTT; cdr3_aa: CAQDRLNSPLHF
j_call: TRBJ2-1; clone_size: .; v_call: TRBV4-3; d_call: .; cdr3_nt: TGCGCCAGCAGCCAAGAGGCGACAGTGCCGGGCTCCTACAATGAGCAGTTCTTC; cdr3_aa: CASSQEATVPGSYNEQFF
j_call: TRBJ1-1; clone_size: .; v_call: TRBV6-5; d_call: TRBD1; cdr3_nt: TGTGCCAGCAGCCCAACCGGGACAGCGAACACTGAAGCTTTCTTT; cdr3_aa: CASSPTGTANTEAFF
j_call: TRBJ1-1; clone_size: .; v_call: TRBV5-1; d_call: .; cdr3_nt: TGCGCCAGCTCACTAGGGACGCGGGGGACTGAAGCTTTCTTT; cdr3_aa: CASSLGTRGTEAFF
j_call: TRBJ2-6; clone_size: .; v_call: TRBV7-9; d_call: .; cdr3_nt: TGTGCCAGCAGCTTAGGTATCTCTGGGGCCAACGTCCTGACTTTC; cdr3_aa: CASSLGISGANVLTF
j_call: TRBJ2-7; clone_size: .; v_call: TRBV5-6; d_call: .; cdr3_nt: TGTGCCAGCAGCTTGGGGACAGATAATAGGTACGAGCAGTACTTC; cdr3_aa: CASSLGTDNRYEQYF
j_call: TRBJ2-1; clone_size: .; v_call: TRBV4-2; d_call: TRBD1; cdr3_nt: TGTGCCAGCAGCCAAGAGTTACAGGGGTCCTCCTACAATGAGCAGTTCTTC; cdr3_aa: CASSQELQGSSYNEQFF
j_call: TRBJ1-5; clone_size: many; v_call: TRBV19; d_call: .; cdr3_nt: TGTGCCAGTAGTATAGACCAGTCTAGCAATCAGCCCCAGCATTTT; cdr3_aa: CASSIDQSSNQPQHF
j_call: TRBJ1-1; clone_size: .; v_call: TRBV6-6; d_call: .; cdr3_nt: TGTGCCAGCAGTTACGGGAACCAGGGTTTAGCTTTCTTT; cdr3_aa: CASSYGNQGLAFF
j_call: TRBJ2-7; clone_size: once; v_call: TRBV6-6; d_call: .; cdr3_nt: TGTGCCAGCAGTTACTCCCCGGGGGCCTACGAGCAGTACTTC; cdr3_aa: CASSYSPGAYEQYF
j_call: TRBJ2-3; clone_size: .; v_call: TRBV6-6; d_call: .; cdr3_nt: TGTGCCAGCAGTTATACCAGGGGCGCAGATACGCAGTATTTT; cdr3_aa: CASSYTRGADTQYF
j_call: TRBJ2-7; clone_size: .; v_call: TRBV4-1; d_call: .; cdr3_nt: TGCGCCAGCAGCTCCAGAGGCGGGGCCCCAGGGTACGAGCAGTACTTC; cdr3_aa: CASSSRGGAPGYEQYF
j_call: TRBJ2-1; clone_size: .; v_call: TRBV27; d_call: .; cdr3_nt: TGTGCCAGCAGTTTAGAAGGGTACTGGGCGGGGGAGCAGTTCTTC; cdr3_aa: CASSLEGYWAGEQFF
j_call: TRBJ2-5; clone_size: .; v_call: TRBV11-3; d_call: .; cdr3_nt: TGTGCCAGCAGCTTACGAGGAGGGGTAATTCGAGAGACCCAGTACTTC; cdr3_aa: CASSLRGGVIRETQYF
j_call: TRBJ1-1; clone_size: .; v_call: TRBV6-1; d_call: .; cdr3_nt: TGTGCCAGCTATCGACAGAACACTGAAGCTTTCTTT; cdr3_aa: CASYRQNTEAFF
j_call: TRBJ2-3; clone_size: .; v_call: TRBV4-2; d_call: .; cdr3_nt: TGTGCCAGCAGCCCCGGGAGAGGGGGGGCAGATACGCAGTATTTT; cdr3_aa: CASSPGRGGADTQYF
j_call: TRBJ2-5; clone_size: .; v_call: TRBV6-6; d_call: .; cdr3_nt: TGTGCCAGCAGGCCCCCGGTCCAAGAGACCCAGTACTTC; cdr3_aa: CASRPPVQETQYF
j_call: TRBJ2-5; clone_size: .; v_call: TRBV5-1; d_call: TRBD2; cdr3_nt: TGCGCCAGCAGGGCCTCCGGGACTAGCGTAGGAGAGACCCAGTACTTC; cdr3_aa: CASRASGTSVGETQYF
j_call: TRBJ2-7; clone_size: .; v_call: TRBV27; d_call: TRBD1; cdr3_nt: TGTGCCAGCGCCCCGACAGGGACCCCCGGCGAGCAGTACTTC; cdr3_aa: CASAPTGTPGEQYF
j_call: TRBJ2-7; clone_size: .; v_call: TRBV7-9; d_call: .; cdr3_nt: TGTGCCAGCAGCCCAGCCAACGCGGCGCAAGAGCAGTACTTC; cdr3_aa: CASSPANAAQEQYF
j_call: TRBJ2-3; clone_size: .; v_call: TRBV6-5; d_call: TRBD2; cdr3_nt: TGTGCCAGCAGTTACAGCGGGGCTAGCACAGATACGCAGTATTTT; cdr3_aa: CASSYSGASTDTQYF
j_call: TRBJ1-1; clone_size: .; v_call: TRBV6-5; d_call: TRBD1; cdr3_nt: TGTGCCAGCAGCCAGGACAGGGCGCCAAACACTGAAGCTTTCTTT; cdr3_aa: CASSQDRAPNTEAFF
j_call: TRBJ2-7; clone_size: .; v_call: TRBV7-6; d_call: TRBD2; cdr3_nt: TGTGCCAGCAGCTTACTTGCGACTAGCAGCTACGAGCAGTACTTC; cdr3_aa: CASSLLATSSYEQYF
j_call: TRBJ1-4; clone_size: .; v_call: TRBV18; d_call: .; cdr3_nt: TGTGCCAGCTCGGCGGGGTTTTTGGCTAATGAAAAACTGTTTTTT; cdr3_aa: CASSAGFLANEKLFF
j_call: TRBJ1-1; clone_size: .; v_call: TRBV19; d_call: .; cdr3_nt: TGTGCCAGTAGCCTAGCACGGGGGGTTCGAACTGAAGCTTTCTTT; cdr3_aa: CASSLARGVRTEAFF
j_call: TRBJ2-2; clone_size: .; v_call: TRBV27; d_call: TRBD1; cdr3_nt: TGTGCCAGCAGAGACAGGGTCGGTCCGAACACCGGGGAGCTGTTTTTT; cdr3_aa: CASRDRVGPNTGELFF